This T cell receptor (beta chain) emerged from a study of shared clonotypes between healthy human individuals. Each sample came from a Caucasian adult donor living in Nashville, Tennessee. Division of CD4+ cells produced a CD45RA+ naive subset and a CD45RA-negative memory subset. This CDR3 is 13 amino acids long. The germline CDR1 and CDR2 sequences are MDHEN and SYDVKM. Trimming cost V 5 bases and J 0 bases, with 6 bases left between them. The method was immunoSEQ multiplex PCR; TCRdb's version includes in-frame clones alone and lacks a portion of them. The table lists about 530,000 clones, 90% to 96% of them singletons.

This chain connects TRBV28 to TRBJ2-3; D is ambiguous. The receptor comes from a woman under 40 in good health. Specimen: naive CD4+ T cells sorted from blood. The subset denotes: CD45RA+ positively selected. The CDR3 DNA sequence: TGTGCCAGCAGTGCAGCAAGCACAGATACGCAGTATTTT. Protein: CASSAASTDTQYF. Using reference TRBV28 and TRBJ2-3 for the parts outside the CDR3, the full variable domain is DVKVTQSSRYLVKRTGEKVFLECVQDMDHENMFWYRQDPGLGLRLIYFSYDVKMKEKGDIPEGYSVSREKKERFSLILESASTNQTSMYLCASSAASTDTQYFGPGTRLTVL.